This passage covers 18 T cell receptor beta chains from one sample sequenced in a study of shared clonotypes between healthy human individuals. Naive CD8 populations comprised CD45RO-negative cells positively selected for CCR7, excluding terminally differentiated effector memory CD45RA+ cells. Clones were sequenced by immunoSEQ multiplex PCR, and TCRdb holds only the in-frame ones, with some missing. The table lists about 2.1 million clones, just under 95% of them singletons. The specimen was naive CD8+ T cells from PBMCs. The source of these receptors is a young man in good health. Some clones in this sample may be carry-over from other donors' samples.

V gene TRBV27 combines with J gene TRBJ1-1; no definite D call. V shed 2 bases and J shed 5 bases, with 12 bases lying between them. The germline V gene has CDR1 MNHEY and CDR2 SMNVEV (reference sequence). This CDR3 is built from 14 residues. The CDR3 DNA follows: TGTGCCAGCAGTTTAGGCGCGGGAAGTACTGAAGCTTTCTTT. This gives the protein CASSLGAGSTEAFF.

CDR3 DNA: TGTGCCACCAGCGGGGGGACTAGCGGGAGTCGATATGAGCAGTTCTTC. It codes for CATSGGTSGSRYEQFF. V gene TRBV15 combines with J gene TRBJ2-1, with TRBD2 identical over 14 bases. This CDR3 comprises 16 residues. V trimming: 5 bases; J trimming: 8 bases; junction bases outside the gene matches: 8. Germline V CDR1 and CDR2: LNHNV, YYDKDF (reference sequence). Complete variable domain (other parts from reference TRBV15 and TRBJ2-1): DAMVIQNPRYQVTQFGKPVTLSCSQTLNHNVMYWYQQKSSQAPKLLFHYYDKDFNNEADTPDNFQSRRPNTSFCFLDIRSPGLGDTAMYLCATSGGTSGSRYEQFFGPGTRLTVL.

The chain combines TRBV9 with TRBJ1-2; D gene unclear. Germline CDR1 reads SGDLS; CDR2 reads YYNGEE. This CDR3 is built from 15 residues. With 3 bases removed from V and 0 bases from J, the gap between germline ends came to 12 bases. CDR3 in amino acids: CASSGARRANYGYTF. The CDR3 DNA reads as TGTGCCAGCAGCGGGGCCAGGAGAGCTAACTATGGCTACACCTTC.

The chain recombines TRBV7-7 with TRBJ2-3; 12 positions match TRBD2. CDR1 and CDR2 from the germline V gene are SSHAT and FNYEAQ (reference sequence). CDR3 length: 17 amino acids. Losses at the gene ends were 5 bases for V and 6 bases for J; bases not matched to a gene: 12. CDR3 DNA sequence: TGTGCCAGCAGCCCTCGATCTAGCGGGAGGGCCTTGGATACGCAGTATTTT. Protein: CASSPRSSGRALDTQYF.

V gene TRBV30 combines with J gene TRBJ2-1, with a weak D call TRBD2 (6 bases). Trimming removed 4 bases from V and 10 bases from J, with 14 bases in between. The CDR3 runs to 12 residues. The V gene's germline CDR1 is GTSNPN and CDR2 SVGIG (reference sequence). CDR3 in amino acids: CAWKGWEDEQFF. Here the CDR3 DNA reads TGTGCCTGGAAAGGGTGGGAGGACGAGCAGTTCTTC.

In regard to this clone: The same CDR3 also results from other DNA sequences found in this sample. The chain employs TRBV20-1 and TRBJ2-7, with D unresolved. The V and J ends lost 0 bases and 6 bases respectively, with 6 bases between them. CDR1 is DFQATT, CDR2 SNEGSKA, per germline (reference sequence). The CDR3 is 11 residues long. CDR3 residues: CSARDRSEQYF. For the CDR3, the DNA is TGCAGTGCTAGAGATAGAAGCGAGCAGTACTTC.

This chain connects TRBV6-1 to TRBJ2-7, with a weak D call TRBD1 (6 bases). This CDR3 region has 13 residues. Germline CDR1 is MNHNS and CDR2 is SASEGT. V was shortened by 8 bases and J by 2 bases, with 13 bases between the two germline ends. The CDR3 DNA reads TGTGCCAGCCAAACAGGGAGCGCCTACGAGCAGTACTTC. It translates to CASQTGSAYEQYF.

The chain employs TRBV27 and TRBJ1-3; D is ambiguous. Trimming left V 8 bases short and J 0 bases short, with 14 bases between. The CDR3 is 15 amino acids. CDR1 is MNHEY and CDR2 is SMNVEV in the germline V gene (reference sequence). The CDR3 here is CASRLDGSSGNTIYF. CDR3 nucleotides: TGTGCCAGCCGCTTGGACGGGAGCTCTGGAAACACCATATATTTT.

On this clone: This sample also contains other DNA sequences that code for the same CDR3. The chain has TRBV27 and TRBJ2-2; D gene ambiguous. V lost 2 bases, J lost 5 bases, and 9 bases lay in between. The CDR3 is 14 amino acids. Germline V gene sequence: CDR1 MNHEY, CDR2 SMNVEV (reference sequence). DNA for the CDR3: TGTGCCAGCAGTTTACGCTTAGGGACCGGGGAGCTGTTTTTT. The encoded protein is CASSLRLGTGELFF.

The chain is built from TRBV28 and TRBJ2-1; D gene unclear. The germline gives CDR1 MDHEN, CDR2 SYDVKM. Trimming left V 2 bases short and J 9 bases short, with 17 bases between. The CDR3 contains 15 residues. Here the CDR3 DNA reads TGTGCCAGCAGTTTAGGGGTACCGGCCCTTCCTGAGCAGTTCTTC. Protein sequence: CASSLGVPALPEQFF.

The chain joins TRBV6-1 to TRBJ1-5; 8 bases are a match to TRBD1. The V and J ends lost 2 bases and 0 bases, in that order; junction bases with no gene match: 15. Germline V gives CDR1 MNHNS, CDR2 SASEGT. This CDR3 spans 20 amino acids. The CDR3 spells CASSEYYWTGIGNSNQPQHF. The CDR3 DNA reads as TGTGCCAGCAGTGAATACTATTGGACAGGGATAGGTAATAGCAATCAGCCCCAGCATTTT.

The chain couples TRBV30 to TRBJ1-3; tentative D call: TRBD1 (6 bases). CDR1 is GTSNPN, CDR2 SVGIG, per germline (reference sequence). Trimming took off 0 bases at V and 2 bases at J, with 11 bases between the two ends. The length of the CDR3 is 15 residues. The CDR3 region is CAWSVRGGPGNTIYF. CDR3 bases: TGTGCCTGGAGTGTACGGGGGGGGCCTGGAAACACCATATATTTT.

The rearrangement links TRBV7-9 to TRBJ2-7; D is possibly TRBD1 (5 bases). The germline V and J ends were trimmed by 5 bases and 4 bases, with 21 bases remaining between them. The CDR3 is made up of 16 amino acids. Germline CDR1 and CDR2: SEHNR and FQNEAQ (reference sequence). Written as DNA, the CDR3 is TGTGCCAGCAGCCCTCAGGAGCGAAAAAAGGGGTACGAGCAGTACTTC. Its translation: CASSPQERKKGYEQYF.

The chain recombines TRBV7-3 with TRBJ2-1; TRBD2 might be the D (6 bases). V was cut by 5 bases and J by 5 bases, with 19 bases left in between. There are 16 residues in the CDR3. From germline, CDR1 is SGHTA and CDR2 FQGTGA. In DNA, the CDR3 is TGTGCCAGCAGCCTAGAGTCCCACTGGGGGGACAATGAGCAGTTCTTC. This gives the protein CASSLESHWGDNEQFF.

The chain links TRBV29-1 to TRBJ2-5; TRBD1 or TRBD2 may be the D gene (5 bases each). The DNA end lines up better with TRBJ2-7; the J call may be wrong. The CDR3 has 11 residues. CDR1 SQVTM and CDR2 ANQGSEA come from the germline V gene. The DNA for the CDR3 is TGCAGCGTGGGGACCTCCTACGAGCAGTACTTC. It yields the protein CSVGTSYEQYF.

The chain combines TRBV6-5 with TRBJ2-1; 9 bases line up with TRBD2. The CDR3 is 14 amino acids. V shed 4 bases, J shed 7 bases, and the junction held 5 bases outside the gene matches. Per the germline V gene, CDR1 is MNHEY and CDR2 is SVGAGI. Written as DNA, the CDR3 is TGTGCCAGCAGTTTCGGGACTAGCAGTAATGAGCAGTTCTTC. Its translation: CASSFGTSSNEQFF.

The chain uses TRBV2 and TRBJ2-1; D possibly matches TRBD1 or TRBD2 (5 bases each). V was pared by 6 bases and J by 8 bases, with 17 bases between. The CDR3 has 14 residues. The germline CDR1 and CDR2 sequences are SNHLY and FYNNEI. CDR3: CASSRDPGPDEQFF. For the CDR3, the DNA is TGTGCCAGCAGCCGGGACCCCGGCCCCGATGAGCAGTTCTTC.

V and J are TRBV27 and TRBJ2-7; 10 bases are a match to TRBD2. Germline V CDR1 and CDR2: MNHEY, SMNVEV (reference sequence). The V gene end was trimmed by 3 bases and the J gene end by 1 base; junction bases not matched to a gene: 6. CDR3 length: 16 amino acids. The CDR3 region is CASSFLGTSESYEQYF. The DNA for the CDR3 is TGTGCCAGCAGTTTCCTCGGGACTAGCGAGTCCTACGAGCAGTACTTC.